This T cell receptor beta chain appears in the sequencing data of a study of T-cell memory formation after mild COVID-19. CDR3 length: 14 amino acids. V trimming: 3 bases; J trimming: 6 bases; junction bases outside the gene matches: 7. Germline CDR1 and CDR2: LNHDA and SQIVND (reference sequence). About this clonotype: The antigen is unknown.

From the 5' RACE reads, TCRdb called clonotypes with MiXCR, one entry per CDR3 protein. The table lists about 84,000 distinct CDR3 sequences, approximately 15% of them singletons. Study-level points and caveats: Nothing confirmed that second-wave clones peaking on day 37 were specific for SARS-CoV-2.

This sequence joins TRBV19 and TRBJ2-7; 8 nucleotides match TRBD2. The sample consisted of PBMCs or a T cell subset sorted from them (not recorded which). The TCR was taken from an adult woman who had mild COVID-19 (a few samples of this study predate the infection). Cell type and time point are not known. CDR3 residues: CASSIGGGRSEQYF. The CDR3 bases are TGTGCCAGTAGTATTGGCGGGGGGCGGTCCGAGCAGTACTTC.